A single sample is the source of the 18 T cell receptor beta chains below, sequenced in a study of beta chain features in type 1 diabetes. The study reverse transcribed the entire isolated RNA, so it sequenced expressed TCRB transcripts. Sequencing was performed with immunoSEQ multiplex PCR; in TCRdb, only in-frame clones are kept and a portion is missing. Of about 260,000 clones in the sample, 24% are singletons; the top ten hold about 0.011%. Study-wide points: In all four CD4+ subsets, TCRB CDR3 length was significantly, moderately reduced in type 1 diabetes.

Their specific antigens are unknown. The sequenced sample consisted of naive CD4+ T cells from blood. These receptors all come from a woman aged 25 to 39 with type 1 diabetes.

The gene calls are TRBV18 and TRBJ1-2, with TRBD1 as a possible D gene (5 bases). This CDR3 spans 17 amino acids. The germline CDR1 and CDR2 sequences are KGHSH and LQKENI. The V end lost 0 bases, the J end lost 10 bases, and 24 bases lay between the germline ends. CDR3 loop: CASSPPSAHRNTFHYTF. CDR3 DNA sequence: TGTGCCAGCTCACCACCGAGTGCGCACAGGAATACTTTTCACTACACCTTC.

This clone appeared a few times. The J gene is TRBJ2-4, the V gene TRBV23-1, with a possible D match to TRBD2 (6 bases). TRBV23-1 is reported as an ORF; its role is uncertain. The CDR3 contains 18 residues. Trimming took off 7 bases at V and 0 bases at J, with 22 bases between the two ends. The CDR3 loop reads CASKSPIREKIAKNIQYF. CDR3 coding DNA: TGCGCCAGCAAATCACCCATCCGGGAGAAAATAGCCAAAAACATTCAGTACTTC.

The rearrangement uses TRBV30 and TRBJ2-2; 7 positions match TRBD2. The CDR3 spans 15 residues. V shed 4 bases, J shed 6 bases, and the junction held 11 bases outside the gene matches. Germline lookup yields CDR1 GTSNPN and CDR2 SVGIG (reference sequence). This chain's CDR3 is CAWTRAGFSSGELFF. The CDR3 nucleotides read TGTGCCTGGACTAGAGCGGGGTTTTCCTCCGGGGAGCTGTTTTTT.

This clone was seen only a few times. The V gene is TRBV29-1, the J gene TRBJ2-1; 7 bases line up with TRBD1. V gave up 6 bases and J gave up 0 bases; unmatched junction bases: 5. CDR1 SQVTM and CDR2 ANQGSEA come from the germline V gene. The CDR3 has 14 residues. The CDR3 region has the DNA TGCAGCGTCAGGACAGGCCGCTCCTACAATGAGCAGTTCTTC. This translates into CSVRTGRSYNEQFF.

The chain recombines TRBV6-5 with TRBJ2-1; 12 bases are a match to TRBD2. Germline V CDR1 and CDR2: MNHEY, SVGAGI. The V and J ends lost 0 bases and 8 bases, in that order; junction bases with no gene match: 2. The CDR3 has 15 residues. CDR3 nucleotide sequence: TGTGCCAGCAGTTACTCGACTAGCGGGAGCCATGAGCAGTTCTTC. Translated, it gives CASSYSTSGSHEQFF.

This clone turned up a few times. CDR3 coding DNA: TGCGCCAGCAGCAATCGGGAGCGAGGGGGCCGTGGCTACACCTTC. Its protein is CASSNRERGGRGYTF. This chain connects TRBV4-1 to TRBJ1-2; 7 bases line up with TRBD1. After removal of 5 bases from V and 7 bases from J, the junction contained 13 bases not matched to a gene. This CDR3 has 15 residues. Looked up from germline, CDR1 is MGHRA and CDR2 is YSYEKL.

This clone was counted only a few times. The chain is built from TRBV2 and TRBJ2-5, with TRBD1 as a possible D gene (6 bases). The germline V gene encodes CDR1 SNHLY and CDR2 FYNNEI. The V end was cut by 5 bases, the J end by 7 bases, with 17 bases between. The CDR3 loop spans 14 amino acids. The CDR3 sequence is CASSSGAGETTQYF. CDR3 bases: TGTGCCAGCAGTTCAGGGGCAGGGGAGACGACCCAGTACTTC.

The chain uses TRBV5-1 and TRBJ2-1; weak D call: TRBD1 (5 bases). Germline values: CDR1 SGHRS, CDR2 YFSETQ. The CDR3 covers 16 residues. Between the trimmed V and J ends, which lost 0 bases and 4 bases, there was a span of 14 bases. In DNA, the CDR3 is TGCGCCAGCAGCTTGGACACAGGATACTTATACAATGAGCAGTTCTTC. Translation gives CASSLDTGYLYNEQFF.

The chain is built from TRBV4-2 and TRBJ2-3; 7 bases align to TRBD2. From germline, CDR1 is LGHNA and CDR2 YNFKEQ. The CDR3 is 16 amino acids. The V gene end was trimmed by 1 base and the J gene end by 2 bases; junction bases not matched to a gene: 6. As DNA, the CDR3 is TGTGCCAGCAGCCAAGCCTCGGCGGGAGACACAGATACGCAGTATTTT. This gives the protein CASSQASAGDTDTQYF.

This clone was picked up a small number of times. The CDR3 region has the DNA TGTGCCAGCTCAGACAGGGGCTCTGGGGCCAACGTCCTGACTTTC. Encoded protein: CASSDRGSGANVLTF. This rearrangement joins TRBV18 to TRBJ2-6, with TRBD1 identical over 8 bases. CDR3 length: 15 residues. Germline V gene lookup returns CDR1 KGHSH and CDR2 LQKENI. J lost 0 bases, V lost 5 bases, and 0 bases had no gene match.

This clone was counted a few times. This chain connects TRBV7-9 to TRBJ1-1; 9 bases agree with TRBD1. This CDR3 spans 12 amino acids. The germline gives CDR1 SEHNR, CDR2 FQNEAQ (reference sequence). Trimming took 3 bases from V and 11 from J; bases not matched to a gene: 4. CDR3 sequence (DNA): TGTGCCAGCAGCTTCTCCGGGACAGGGGCTTTCTTT. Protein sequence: CASSFSGTGAFF.

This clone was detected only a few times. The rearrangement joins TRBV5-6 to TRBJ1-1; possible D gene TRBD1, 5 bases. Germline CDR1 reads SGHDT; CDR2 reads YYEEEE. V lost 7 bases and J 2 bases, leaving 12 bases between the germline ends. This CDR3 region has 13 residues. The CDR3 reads CASHRTPNTEAFF. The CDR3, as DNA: TGTGCCAGCCACCGGACACCAAACACTGAAGCTTTCTTT. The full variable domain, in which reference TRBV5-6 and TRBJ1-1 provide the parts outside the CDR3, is DAGVTQSPTHLIKTRGQQVTLRCSPKSGHDTVSWYQQALGQGPQFIFQYYEEEERQRGNFPDRFSGHQFPNYSSELNVNALLLGDSALYLCASHRTPNTEAFFGQGTRLTVV.

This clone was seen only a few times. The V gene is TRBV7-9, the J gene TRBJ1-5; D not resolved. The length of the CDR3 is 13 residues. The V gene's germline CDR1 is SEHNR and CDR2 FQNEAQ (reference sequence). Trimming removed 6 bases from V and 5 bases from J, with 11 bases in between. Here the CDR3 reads CASSSSSYQPQHF. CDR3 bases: TGTGCCAGCAGTTCCTCCTCTTATCAGCCCCAGCATTTT.

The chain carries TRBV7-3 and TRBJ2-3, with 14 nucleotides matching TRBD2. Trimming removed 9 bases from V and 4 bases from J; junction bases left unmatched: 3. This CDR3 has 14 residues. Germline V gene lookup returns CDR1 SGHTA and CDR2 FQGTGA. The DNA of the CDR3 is TGTGCCAGTGGACTAGCGGGAGGATCAGATACGCAGTATTTT. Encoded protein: CASGLAGGSDTQYF.

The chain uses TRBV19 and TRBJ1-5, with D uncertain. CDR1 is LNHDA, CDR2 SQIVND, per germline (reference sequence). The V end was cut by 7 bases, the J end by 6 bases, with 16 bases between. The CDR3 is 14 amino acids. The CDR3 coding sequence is TGTGCCAGTACCTTTGGATTTCGGGGTCAGCCCCAGCATTTT. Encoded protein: CASTFGFRGQPQHF.

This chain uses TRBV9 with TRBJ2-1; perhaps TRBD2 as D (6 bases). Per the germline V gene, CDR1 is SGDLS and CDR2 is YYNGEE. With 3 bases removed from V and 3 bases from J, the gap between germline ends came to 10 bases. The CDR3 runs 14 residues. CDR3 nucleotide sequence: TGTGCCAGCAGCGCGGGACTTAACTACAATGAGCAGTTCTTC. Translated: CASSAGLNYNEQFF.

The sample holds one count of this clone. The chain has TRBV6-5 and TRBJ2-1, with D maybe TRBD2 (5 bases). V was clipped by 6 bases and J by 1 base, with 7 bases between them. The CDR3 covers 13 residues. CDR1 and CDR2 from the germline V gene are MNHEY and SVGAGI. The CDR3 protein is CASRAVSYNEQFF. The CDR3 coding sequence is TGTGCCAGCAGAGCGGTATCCTACAATGAGCAGTTCTTC.

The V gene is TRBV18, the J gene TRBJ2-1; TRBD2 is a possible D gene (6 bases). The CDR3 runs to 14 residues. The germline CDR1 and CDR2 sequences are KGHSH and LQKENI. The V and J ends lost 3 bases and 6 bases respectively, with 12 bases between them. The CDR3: CASSPGQLANEQFF. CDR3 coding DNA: TGTGCCAGCTCACCCGGTCAACTAGCCAATGAGCAGTTCTTC.